These T cell receptor beta chains were read from a single sample in a study of response to subunit inactivated influenza vaccine. In TCRdb, the RT-PCR reads were re-called with MiXCR into one record per CDR3 protein. The data show about 780,000 distinct CDR3 sequences, about a fifth seen once. The input for sequencing was PBMCs from blood, taken roughly 5 days after vaccination. The receptor source for this set is a middle-aged man who received an inactivated influenza vaccine. Both conserved end residues are part of each CDR3. D genes are given only for firm matches. The size entry is marked missing in some rows and otherwise reads once, few, many or a size class.

>few|NA|TRBJ1-6|TRBV7-9
CASSLARSLRADSPLHF
TGTGCCAGCAGCTTAGCGCGCAGCTTGAGGGCCGATTCACCCCTCCACTTT
>NA|TRBD1|TRBJ2-7|TRBV15
CATSRTPGQGGYEQYF
TGTGCCACCAGCAGAACCCCCGGACAGGGAGGCTACGAGCAGTACTTC
>few|NA|TRBJ2-7|TRBV5-4
CASSLGGRVSF
TGTGCCAGCAGCTTGGGGGGACGGGTCTCTTTC
>NA|NA|TRBJ2-3|TRBV7-2
CASSYERLEDTQYF
TGTGCCAGCAGCTATGAGAGGTTGGAAGATACGCAGTATTTT
>many|NA|TRBJ2-7|TRBV12-3/TRBV12-4
CASRKGGAGEQYF
TGTGCCAGCCGAAAGGGGGGGGCTGGCGAGCAGTACTTC
>few|TRBD1|TRBJ1-1|TRBV9
CASSAHPGQGDTEAFF
TGTGCCAGCAGCGCCCACCCGGGACAGGGAGACACTGAAGCTTTCTTT
>NA|NA|TRBJ2-1|TRBV11-2
CASSTVGGKSYNEQFF
TGTGCCAGCAGCACGGTCGGCGGGAAGTCCTACAATGAGCAGTTCTTC
>few|TRBD1|TRBJ2-7|TRBV11-2
CASSLEPGTGVTGQYF
TGTGCCAGCAGCTTAGAGCCCGGGACAGGGGTGACGGGGCAGTACTTC
>NA|NA|TRBJ2-3|TRBV6-1
CASRRGRADSTDTQYF
TGTGCCAGCAGAAGGGGGAGGGCCGATAGCACAGATACGCAGTATTTT
>many|NA|TRBJ1-5|TRBV5-6
CASSLNDGHSNQPQHF
TGTGCCAGCAGCTTGAATGACGGACATAGCAATCAGCCCCAGCATTTT
>few|NA|TRBJ2-2|TRBV7-9
CASSPDNTGELFF
TGTGCCAGCAGCCCTGATAACACCGGGGAGCTGTTTTTT
>few|TRBD1|TRBJ1-2|TRBV28
CASSSGQALSLYGYTF
TGTGCCAGCAGTTCGGGACAGGCCCTAAGTCTCTATGGCTACACCTTC
>many|NA|TRBJ2-1|TRBV6-5
CASSYGSSYNEQFF
TGTGCCAGCAGTTACGGCAGCTCCTACAATGAGCAGTTCTTC
>NA|NA|TRBJ2-7|TRBV7-9
CASSLSGSREQYF
TGTGCCAGCAGCTTATCTGGCAGTCGAGAACAGTACTTC
>few|NA|TRBJ2-5|TRBV29-1
CSSREHQETQYF
TGCAGCTCCCGGGAGCACCAAGAGACCCAGTACTTC
>few|NA|TRBJ2-1|TRBV10-1
CASSAYVYNEQFF
TGCGCCAGCTCCGCATATGTCTACAATGAGCAGTTCTTC